This entry lists 24 T cell receptor beta chains sequenced from one sample in a study of OX40 agonist ivuxolimab in advanced cancers. TCRdb keeps only in-frame clones here, not all; method: immunoSEQ multiplex PCR. The sample includes 25,000 to 30,000 clones, just over 90% seen only once; the top ten take 24%. Sample: CD4+ or CD8+ T cells sorted from blood, taken in a trial of the OX40 agonist ivuxolimab. Receptors were obtained from an adult with an advanced solid tumor such as melanoma, head and neck, liver or kidney cancer.

This chain joins TRBV4-1 and TRBJ2-1; TRBD2 agrees at 7 bases. With 0 bases clipped from V and 3 bases from J, the junction kept 8 bases outside the gene matches. CDR3 length: 17 amino acids. Germline lookup yields CDR1 MGHRA and CDR2 YSYEKL. Here the CDR3 reads CASSQERGGSLYNEQFF. CDR3 DNA: TGCGCCAGCAGCCAAGAGCGGGGCGGGAGCCTCTACAATGAGCAGTTCTTC.

The gene calls are TRBV30 and TRBJ1-2; perhaps TRBD1 as D (6 bases). Germline CDR1 and CDR2: GTSNPN and SVGIG (reference sequence). V was clipped by 5 bases and J by 4 bases, with 14 bases between them. The CDR3 has 13 amino acids. The CDR3 bases are TGTGCCTGGGGCGTCGGGACACTCTATGGCTACACCTTC. Translation gives CAWGVGTLYGYTF.

The V and J genes are TRBV27 and TRBJ1-4; no definite D call. Germline V gene lookup returns CDR1 MNHEY and CDR2 SMNVEV (reference sequence). The CDR3 is made up of 16 amino acids. V was cut by 7 bases and J by 0 bases, with 15 bases left in between. CDR3 nucleotides: TGTGCCAGCACCTCCCGGCCGAGTGCAACTAATGAAAAACTGTTTTTT. Translation: CASTSRPSATNEKLFF. The whole variable domain, remainder taken from reference TRBV27 and TRBJ1-4, is EAQVTQNPRYLITVTGKKLTVTCSQNMNHEYMSWYRQDPGLGLRQIYYSMNVEVTDKGDVPEGYKVSRKEKRNFPLILESPSPNQTSLYFCASTSRPSATNEKLFFGSGTQLSVL.

The chain recombines TRBV13 with TRBJ1-2, with D perhaps matching TRBD1 (6 bases). The CDR3 is made up of 15 amino acids. Trimming stripped 3 bases from V and 1 base from J, with 12 bases between. CDR1 PRHDT and CDR2 FYEKMQ come from the germline V gene (reference sequence). This CDR3 is CASSFNREYNYGYTF. CDR3 DNA sequence: TGTGCCAGCAGCTTTAACAGGGAGTATAACTATGGCTACACCTTC.

This clone was observed a single time. The CDR3 sequence: CASSLSRTGLNEQFF. CDR3 DNA: TGTGCCAGCAGTTTATCCCGGACAGGGCTCAATGAGCAGTTCTTC. This chain uses TRBV27 with TRBJ2-1, with 8 nucleotides matching TRBD1. The J segment lost 6 bases and the V segment lost 0 bases, leaving 4 bases of the junction unmatched. Germline loops: CDR1 MNHEY, CDR2 SMNVEV (reference sequence). This CDR3 spans 15 amino acids.

This CDR3 reads CAWGRLSSYEQYF. The CDR3 nucleotides read TGTGCCTGGGGGAGGTTGAGCTCCTACGAGCAGTACTTC. This rearrangement joins TRBV30 to TRBJ2-7; weak D call: TRBD2 (6 bases). The germline V gene has CDR1 GTSNPN and CDR2 SVGIG (reference sequence). V gave up 5 bases and J gave up 0 bases, with 11 bases separating them. The CDR3 extends over 13 amino acids.

This chain uses TRBV7-9 with TRBJ2-3; D remains unclear. Trimming took off 2 bases at V and 6 bases at J, with 6 bases between the two ends. Germline-derived CDR1 and CDR2 are SEHNR and FQNEAQ (reference sequence). This CDR3 is 12 amino acids long. This CDR3 is CASSLYVDTQYF. The DNA of the CDR3 is TGTGCCAGCAGCTTATATGTGGATACGCAGTATTTT.

This clone was seen only a few times. Other DNA sequences of this sample code for an identical CDR3. This chain uses TRBV2 with TRBJ2-2, with 7 bases identical to TRBD1. Germline CDR1 is SNHLY and CDR2 is FYNNEI. J gave up 3 bases and V 6 bases, and 4 bases lay outside the gene matches. The length of the CDR3 is 14 residues. DNA of the CDR3: TGTGCCAGCAGGGACAGGAGCTACACCGGGGAGCTGTTTTTT. It encodes CASRDRSYTGELFF.

The rearrangement uses TRBV5-1 and TRBJ2-3; possible D gene TRBD1, 7 bases. The CDR3 covers 15 residues. Germline CDR1 SGHRS, CDR2 YFSETQ. Trimming removed 4 bases from V and 0 bases from J, with 12 bases in between. In nucleotides, the CDR3 is TGCGCCAGCAGCCAGACAGGGACTAGCACAGATACGCAGTATTTT. Protein sequence: CASSQTGTSTDTQYF.

V is TRBV27 and J is TRBJ2-7; the match to TRBD1 covers 8 bases. CDR3 length: 14 amino acids. V lost 2 bases, J lost 5 bases, and 5 bases stayed unmatched. Germline CDR1 MNHEY, CDR2 SMNVEV (reference sequence). In nucleotides, the CDR3 is TGTGCCAGCAGTTTAGGGACAGGATTACACGAGCAGTACTTC. The encoded protein is CASSLGTGLHEQYF.

The chain couples TRBV27 to TRBJ1-5, with 7 bases fitting TRBD1. V lost 3 bases and J lost 9; bases outside the gene matches: 8. Germline V gene lookup returns CDR1 MNHEY and CDR2 SMNVEV (reference sequence). This CDR3 contains 14 residues. CDR3 DNA: TGTGCCAGCAGTTTGGGACAGCCCCCCAGGCCCCAGCATTTT. Amino acid sequence: CASSLGQPPRPQHF.

CDR3 protein: CASSVEPRGRDTGELFF. DNA for the CDR3: TGTGCCAGCAGCGTAGAGCCCAGGGGGCGCGACACCGGGGAGCTGTTTTTT. The J gene is TRBJ2-2, the V gene TRBV9; 8 bases line up with TRBD1. CDR1 SGDLS and CDR2 YYNGEE come from the germline V gene. The CDR3 contains 17 residues. J was trimmed by 3 bases and V by 0 bases; bases with no gene match: 7.

This clone was seen just once. J is TRBJ2-2 and V is TRBV7-6; no firm D call. Trimming left V 5 bases short and J 5 bases short, with 15 bases between. This CDR3 has 15 residues. The V gene's germline CDR1 is SGHVS and CDR2 FNYEAQ. In DNA, the CDR3 is TGTGCCAGCAGCCGAAGGGAAGTGGGGACCGGGGAGCTGTTTTTT. Encoded protein: CASSRREVGTGELFF.

The chain joins TRBV7-9 to TRBJ2-7; D is uncertain. Germline CDR1 is SEHNR and CDR2 is FQNEAQ (reference sequence). The ends were cut back, 4 bases at V and 2 bases at J, with 6 bases in the middle. This CDR3 spans 12 amino acids. CDR3 coding DNA: TGTGCCAGCAGCTCCTCGGCCTACGAGCAGTACTTC. As protein: CASSSSAYEQYF. Looking up the rest from reference TRBV7-9 and TRBJ2-7 gives the full variable domain: DTGVSQNPRHKITKRGQNVTFRCDPISEHNRLYWYRQTLGQGPEFLTYFQNEAQLEKSRLLSDRFSAERPKGSFSTLEIQRTEQGDSAMYLCASSSSAYEQYFGPGTRLTVT.

The chain has TRBV2 and TRBJ2-1; D gene uncertain. The CDR3 has 10 amino acids. Trimming shortened V by 7 bases and J by 9 bases, and 7 bases separated the two germline ends. Germline V gene sequence: CDR1 SNHLY, CDR2 FYNNEI. The CDR3 here is CASKKVEQFF. The CDR3 coding sequence is TGTGCCAGCAAAAAGGTTGAGCAGTTCTTC. Based on the CDR3 plus reference TRBV2 and TRBJ2-1, the full variable domain is EPEVTQTPSHQVTQMGQEVILRCVPISNHLYFYWYRQILGQKVEFLVSFYNNEISEKSEIFDDQFSVERPDGSNFTLKIRSTKLEDSAMYFCASKKVEQFFGPGTRLTVL.

The chain combines TRBV7-9 with TRBJ2-1, with TRBD2 matching 7 bases. Germline V gene lookup returns CDR1 SEHNR and CDR2 FQNEAQ (reference sequence). V shed 5 bases, J shed 0 bases, and the junction held 7 bases outside the gene matches. CDR3 length: 16 amino acids. The CDR3: CASSPRGGSSYNEQFF. CDR3 coding DNA: TGTGCCAGCAGCCCCAGAGGCGGGAGCTCCTACAATGAGCAGTTCTTC. Supplemented by reference TRBV7-9 and TRBJ2-1, the full variable domain reads DTGVSQNPRHKITKRGQNVTFRCDPISEHNRLYWYRQTLGQGPEFLTYFQNEAQLEKSRLLSDRFSAERPKGSFSTLEIQRTEQGDSAMYLCASSPRGGSSYNEQFFGPGTRLTVL.

The V gene is TRBV7-8, the J gene TRBJ1-5; TRBD1 might be the D (6 bases). The CDR3 runs to 15 residues. Trimming pared 4 bases from V and 1 base from J, leaving 11 bases between. CDR1 is SGHVS and CDR2 is FQNEAQ in the germline V gene. The CDR3 DNA sequence: TGTGCCAGCAGCTACTCGGGACAAAGCAATCAGCCCCAGCATTTT. Its translation is CASSYSGQSNQPQHF. Looking up the rest from reference TRBV7-8 and TRBJ1-5 gives the full variable domain: GAGVSQSPRYKVAKRGQDVALRCDPISGHVSLFWYQQALGQGPEFLTYFQNEAQLDKSGLPSDRFFAERPEGSVSTLKIQRTQQEDSAVYLCASSYSGQSNQPQHFGDGTRLSIL.

The chain carries TRBV11-3 and TRBJ2-7, with 9 positions matching TRBD1. From germline, CDR1 is SGHNT and CDR2 YENEEA. Losses at the gene ends were 1 base for V and 5 bases for J; bases not matched to a gene: 9. This CDR3 is 16 amino acids long. CDR3 loop: CASSLVSGTGLDEQYF. CDR3 bases: TGTGCCAGCAGCTTAGTTAGTGGGACAGGGTTGGACGAGCAGTACTTC. The variable domain in full, completed from reference TRBV11-3 and TRBJ2-7, reads EAGVVQSPRYKIIEKKQPVAFWCNPISGHNTLYWYLQNLGQGPELLIRYENEEAVDDSQLPKDRFSAERLKGVDSTLKIQPAELGDSAVYLCASSLVSGTGLDEQYFGPGTRLTVT.

The genes are TRBV6-1 and TRBJ1-1; unclear D gene. Germline values: CDR1 MNHNS, CDR2 SASEGT. The CDR3 is made up of 13 amino acids. V was pared by 6 bases and J by 0 bases, with 8 bases between. CDR3 sequence reads: CASRPLLNTEAFF. CDR3 sequence (DNA): TGTGCCAGCAGACCCCTTTTGAACACTGAAGCTTTCTTT.

The rearrangement uses TRBV7-6 and TRBJ2-7; 7 nucleotides agree with TRBD2. The germline V gene has CDR1 SGHVS and CDR2 FNYEAQ. After removal of 3 bases from V and 4 bases from J, the junction contained 3 bases not matched to a gene. This CDR3 is built from 13 residues. CDR3 nucleotide sequence: TGTGCCAGCAGCTTCAGCGGGGCATACGAGCAGTACTTC. Translating it yields CASSFSGAYEQYF.

The chain employs TRBV12-5 and TRBJ2-1, with 9 positions matching TRBD2. Germline values: CDR1 LGHNT, CDR2 FRNRAP. V trimming: 7 bases; J trimming: 7 bases; junction bases outside the gene matches: 8. The CDR3 runs to 14 residues. CDR3 nucleotides: TGTGCTAGTGCCCCTGCGGGAGGGCCTAATGAGCAGTTCTTC. This gives the protein CASAPAGGPNEQFF.

The rearrangement uses TRBV2 and TRBJ1-4, with 9 positions matching TRBD1. The CDR3 covers 14 residues. Germline V gene lookup returns CDR1 SNHLY and CDR2 FYNNEI. The J segment lost 8 bases and the V segment lost 7 bases, leaving 8 bases of the junction unmatched. The CDR3: CASTPQGAVEKLFF. CDR3 coding DNA: TGTGCCAGCACCCCACAGGGGGCAGTCGAAAAACTGTTTTTT. Looking up the rest from reference TRBV2 and TRBJ1-4 gives the full variable domain: EPEVTQTPSHQVTQMGQEVILRCVPISNHLYFYWYRQILGQKVEFLVSFYNNEISEKSEIFDDQFSVERPDGSNFTLKIRSTKLEDSAMYFCASTPQGAVEKLFFGSGTQLSVL.

V gene TRBV2 combines with J gene TRBJ1-1; possibly TRBD1 for D (6 bases). The germline gives CDR1 SNHLY, CDR2 FYNNEI. Trimming cost V 8 bases and J 4 bases, with 20 bases left between them. The CDR3 covers 15 residues. The CDR3 DNA reads TGTGCCAGCGTGTTAGGGGGTCGTTTAGGCACTGAAGCTTTCTTT. Its protein is CASVLGGRLGTEAFF.

The genes are TRBV7-9 and TRBJ2-7; no clear D gene. CDR1 is SEHNR, CDR2 FQNEAQ, per germline (reference sequence). The V gene lost 5 bases and the J gene lost 0 bases, with 8 bases spanning the gap. This CDR3 comprises 13 residues. CDR3 amino acids: CASSKRSSYEQYF. CDR3 coding DNA: TGTGCCAGCAGCAAGAGGAGCTCCTACGAGCAGTACTTC. Complete variable domain (other parts from reference TRBV7-9 and TRBJ2-7): DTGVSQNPRHKITKRGQNVTFRCDPISEHNRLYWYRQTLGQGPEFLTYFQNEAQLEKSRLLSDRFSAERPKGSFSTLEIQRTEQGDSAMYLCASSKRSSYEQYFGPGTRLTVT.